This entry lists 21 T cell receptor beta chains sequenced from one sample in a study of tumor and adjacent non-tumor tissue in lung cancer. The template was RNA from unsorted bulk tissue. TCRbeta libraries were built with three rounds of nested PCR, modified from ARM-PCR. TCRdb used MiXCR to reprocess the multiplex PCR reads, holding one entry per CDR3 protein. The repertoire holds around 140,000 distinct CDR3 sequences, with 60% to 70% as singletons. The sequencing input was lung tumor tissue. Receptors were obtained from a man in his sixties with small cell lung cancer.

In regard to this clonotype: Germline is not matched at one junction end, which may reflect a read error. The J gene is TRBJ2-7, the V gene TRBV28; 9 positions match TRBD2. CDR3 length equals 12 residues. Looked up from germline, CDR1 is MDHEN and CDR2 is SYDVKM. CDR3 in amino acids: CVSGGRSYEQYF. The DNA for the CDR3 is TGTGTCAGCGGGGGGAGAAGCTACGAGCAGTACTTC.

This chain connects TRBV7-8 to TRBJ2-7; D unclear. V was clipped by 10 bases and J by 1 base, with 17 bases between them. Germline V lookup: CDR1 SGHVS, CDR2 FQNEAQ. The CDR3 has 14 amino acids. This CDR3 is CANSLHPGSYEQYV. In nucleotides, the CDR3 is TGTGCCAACAGTTTACATCCGGGTTCCTACGAGCAGTACGTC.

This clonotype appeared a single time. An end of the junction does not agree with germline; a read error may underlie this. The genes are TRBV29-1 and TRBJ2-3; D is possibly TRBD2 (5 bases). This CDR3 comprises 14 residues. Germline CDR1 SQVTM, CDR2 ANQGSEA. Here the CDR3 DNA reads TGCAGCGTTCCCGAGGGCCACAGCACAGATACGCTGTATTTT. Translated: CSVPEGHSTDTLYF.

The chain is built from TRBV20-1 and TRBJ2-3, with 7 bases fitting TRBD2. J lost 6 bases, V lost 5 bases, and 17 bases had no gene match. The germline V gene has CDR1 DFQATT and CDR2 SNEGSKA (reference sequence). This CDR3 has 16 amino acids. The CDR3 region is CSAGIAAGEYTDTQYF. CDR3 DNA sequence: TGCAGTGCTGGAATTGCGGCGGGGGAGTACACCGATACGCAGTATTTT.

Regarding this clonotype: This may arise from a read error, as a much more abundant clone is one base away. V and J are TRBV6-6 and TRBJ1-5; a possible D gene is TRBD1 (5 bases). Germline V gives CDR1 MNHNY, CDR2 SVGAGI (reference sequence). This CDR3 contains 18 residues. Deletions cut 2 bases from V and 0 bases from J, with 17 bases between. The CDR3 loop is CASSYPGEGSNSNQPQHF. In nucleotides, the CDR3 is TGTGCCAGCAGTTACCCTGGTGAGGGGTCCAATAGCAATCAGCCCCAGCATTTT.

This chain connects TRBV20-1 to TRBJ2-7; the match to TRBD1 covers 10 bases. The CDR3 spans 14 residues. Germline V CDR1 and CDR2: DFQATT, SNEGSKA (reference sequence). The CDR3 loop is CSATGQGGSYEQYV. The DNA of the CDR3 is TGCAGTGCTACAGGACAGGGGGGCTCCTACGAGCAATACGTC.

The V call is TRBV20-1, the J call TRBJ2-1; perhaps D is TRBD1 or TRBD2 (5 bases each). Trimming left V 3 bases short and J 5 bases short, with 14 bases between. Germline loops: CDR1 DFQATT, CDR2 SNEGSKA (reference sequence). The CDR3 runs 14 residues. CDR3 amino acids: CSAREAGLNNEQFF. The DNA of the CDR3 is TGCAGTGCTAGGGAGGCAGGGTTGAACAATGAGCAGTTCTTC.

Here the CDR3 DNA reads TGTGCCAGCAGCCAGGGGACAGGGGGTATTTTCACTGAAGCTTTCTTT. Residues: CASSQGTGGIFTEAFF. V usage is TRBV4-2 and J usage is TRBJ1-1, with 11 bases identical to TRBD1. J was trimmed by 4 bases and V by 3 bases; bases with no gene match: 7. Germline assignment: CDR1 LGHNA and CDR2 YNFKEQ. The length of the CDR3 is 16 residues.

This clonotype was detected a few times. The rearrangement joins TRBV5-5 to TRBJ2-7; D is perhaps TRBD2 (6 bases). Germline loops: CDR1 SGHKS, CDR2 YYEKEE (reference sequence). V lost 4 bases, J lost 0 bases, and 17 bases lay in between. The CDR3 is 16 residues long. The CDR3: CASSPPRGGVSYEQYF. The CDR3 DNA is TGTGCCAGCAGCCCCCCGAGGGGCGGGGTCTCCTACGAGCAGTACTTC.

To note about this clonotype: At one boundary the junction diverges from the germline segment, which might be a read error. This sequence joins TRBV15 and TRBJ2-1; 7 bases line up with TRBD1. CDR1 LNHNV and CDR2 YYDKDF come from the germline V gene (reference sequence). There are 14 residues in the CDR3. The chain's CDR3 is CVTSRGQAFNEQFF. The CDR3, as DNA: TGTGTCACCAGCAGAGGACAGGCATTCAATGAGCAGTTCTTC.

The chain combines TRBV5-1 with TRBJ2-2; 7 nucleotides match TRBD1. CDR3 length: 16 residues. Germline CDR1 and CDR2: SGHRS and YFSETQ. The V segment lost 2 bases and the J segment 6 bases; nucleotides outside the gene matches: 10. The CDR3 here is CASSFLVTGQAGELFF. The CDR3 coding sequence is TGCGCCAGCAGCTTCTTAGTGACAGGGCAAGCCGGGGAGCTGTTTTTT.

This clonotype was seen a few times. This rearrangement joins TRBV24-1 to TRBJ2-3; 7 bases are a match to TRBD2. V was clipped by 5 bases and J by 1 base; unmatched bases: 5. Germline V lookup: CDR1 KGHDR, CDR2 SFDVKD. The length of the CDR3 is 15 residues. The CDR3 DNA reads as TGTGCCACCAGTGCGCTAGCGGATCGCACAGATACGCAGTATTTT. Amino acids: CATSALADRTDTQYF.

Notes on this clonotype: A read error may be the cause here, since a much bigger clone is one base away. The chain is built from TRBV6-5 and TRBJ2-7, with 8 bases that match TRBD1. The CDR3 has 15 amino acids. Germline CDR1 reads MNHEY; CDR2 reads SVGAGI. The CDR3 nucleotides read TGTGCCAGCAATTACTCGATGGACAGGGACTACGAGCAGTACTTC. This encodes CASNYSMDRDYEQYF.

As to this clonotype: This likely comes from a read error, as the CDR3 has no conserved phenylalanine or tryptophan at its end. The J gene is TRBJ2-5, the V gene TRBV5-4; D remains unclear. Looked up from germline, CDR1 is SGHNT and CDR2 is YYREEE (reference sequence). This CDR3 has 13 amino acids. With 6 bases removed from V and 2 bases from J, the gap between germline ends came to 11 bases. The CDR3 is CASTNGEQETQYL. CDR3 DNA sequence: TGTGCCAGCACCAATGGAGAGCAAGAGACCCAGTACTTG.

This chain connects TRBV7-8 to TRBJ2-1; D is undetermined. Per the germline V gene, CDR1 is SGHVS and CDR2 is FQNEAQ. CDR3 length: 11 amino acids. V was shortened by 7 bases and J by 8 bases, with 9 bases between the two germline ends. The CDR3 nucleotides are TGTGCCAGCATGACCTTCGATGAGCAGTTCTTC. It codes for CASMTFDEQFF.

Note on this clonotype: The junction and the germline gene differ at one end; a read error may be behind it. J is TRBJ2-1 and V is TRBV11-2; a possible D gene is TRBD1 (6 bases). CDR3 length: 12 residues. CDR1 and CDR2 (germline): SGHAT, FQNNGV. The CDR3 loop is CAGSSTGNEQFF. As DNA, the CDR3 is TGCGCCGGCAGCTCCACAGGGAATGAACAGTTCTTC.

Comment on this clonotype: An end of the junction does not agree with germline; a read error may underlie this. The rearrangement links TRBV29-1 to TRBJ2-1; weak D call: TRBD1 (6 bases). Germline CDR1 SQVTM, CDR2 ANQGSEA. The CDR3 consists of 14 residues. This CDR3 is CSVETWGRLGEQFF. The CDR3 DNA reads TGTAGCGTTGAGACCTGGGGGCGTTTAGGTGAGCAGTTCTTC.

The rearrangement links TRBV6-5 to TRBJ2-2, with TRBD2 matching over 7 bases. The CDR3 has 15 amino acids. In germline, CDR1 is MNHEY, CDR2 SVGAGI. J lost 5 bases, V lost 7 bases, and 10 bases had no gene match. CDR3: CASIPRGSGTGELFF. The DNA of the CDR3 is TGTGCCAGCATCCCTCGGGGTAGCGGGACCGGGGAGCTGTTTTTT.

This clonotype showed up just a few times. The V and J genes are TRBV20-1 and TRBJ2-5; D is perhaps TRBD2 (5 bases). This CDR3 is 14 amino acids long. Germline CDR1 is DFQATT and CDR2 is SNEGSKA (reference sequence). Trimming cost V 7 bases and J 7 bases, with 22 bases left between them. The CDR3 DNA sequence: TGCAGTGTCGCCCCCGCCCACCAAGAGGGGACCCAGTACTTC. The encoded protein is CSVAPAHQEGTQYF.

On this clonotype itself: At one end, the junction sequence differs from germline, possibly due to a read error. This chain connects TRBV11-2 to TRBJ2-3; 8 bases agree with TRBD2. The CDR3 sequence is 15 residues long. Per germline, CDR1 SGHAT and CDR2 FQNNGV. CDR3 region: CASSILRGAGDAQYF. CDR3 nucleotide sequence: TGCGCCAGCAGCATCTTGCGTGGAGCGGGAGATGCGCAGTATTTT.

The table lists this clonotype with a few counts. The V call is TRBV5-4, the J call TRBJ1-1; perhaps TRBD1 as D (5 bases). V lost 1 base and J lost 5, with 12 bases in between. This CDR3 region has 14 residues. Germline lookup yields CDR1 SGHNT and CDR2 YYREEE (reference sequence). CDR3 bases: TGTGCCAGCAGCTTGATGGTAGGGGCGACTGAAGCTTTCTTT. This encodes CASSLMVGATEAFF.